This TCR beta chain was retrieved from a study of spatial heterogeneity in lung cancer (dated by TCRdb to 2018 to 2020). With respect to the entire study: Beta-chain transcripts were consistently detected in greater numbers than alpha-chain transcripts, which likely reflected higher beta-chain transcript abundance. A strong correlation was found between TCR transcript counts in tumor regions and a T cell transcriptional module score from matched bulk RNA-seq. In the raw uncorrected reads, each unique combination of TCR and UMI appeared more than ten times on average. TCR alpha and beta repertoires were quantitatively compared across multiple tumor regions, matched nontumor lung and blood in non-small cell lung cancer. The study linked features of the TCR repertoire to counts of nonsynonymous mutations, which were determined by whole-exome sequencing of tumor tissue. Both alpha and beta chains were TCR-sequenced in samples taken at surgery, namely 220 tumor regions, around 61 matched nontumor lung samples and 45 to 60 PBMC samples. The study at large found these results: Counts of ubiquitous and regional expanded TCRs were found to correlate with counts of ubiquitous and regional nonsynonymous mutations, respectively. A correlation was observed between the number of expanded intratumoral alpha and beta TCRs and the tumor nonsynonymous mutation count. Confirming at a functional level the hypothesis that regional TCRs recognize regional mutations was considered to require additional single-cell paired TCR alpha and beta sequencing. TCR-seq was estimated to cover only around 6.4% of tumor T cells for alpha chains and roughly 14% for beta chains.

Interpreted using the paper, the time point label stands for: sample taken at primary tumor resection. Samples were obtained from 70 to 85 patients with early-stage, untreated non-small cell lung cancer from the lung TRACERx cohort. TCR sequencing used whole RNA extracted from tumor and nontumor lung tissue, or from cryopreserved PBMC samples, without cell sorting. Only patients for whom sufficient RNA was available from at least two tumor regions were selected for TCR sequencing. A lung pathologist reviewed the tumor and adjacent nontumor lung specimens before the specimens were selected. Receptor amplification or capture employed 5' RACE. The listed sequencing device is NextSeq 500. To allow correction of PCR and sequencing errors, the TCR library protocol tagged every TCR cDNA molecule with a unique molecular identifier. As for the original processing: TCR identification, UMI-based error correction and CDR3 extraction were all carried out with Decombinator tools. Expanded TCRs were defined as those above a frequency of 2 per 1,000, corresponding to the top 1% of the tumor frequency distribution. Expanded tumor TCRs statistically deemed absent (corrected P<0.05) from at least one tumor region were classed as regional, and all other expanded tumor TCRs were classed as ubiquitous. Renyi diversity was computed with the R vegan package after each repertoire had been subsampled 100 times to 5,000 TCRs. To build CDR3 similarity networks, amino acid triplet string-kernel similarity was used, and CDR3s were connected when their pairwise similarity was above 0.82. TCRdb handled the public reads itself, with Q25 trimming in fastp and clone calling in MiXCR, and kept productive beta chains. Merged by CDR3 protein, the rows form single entries marked with the most common genes and DNA. TCRdb, not the original authors, processed these V and J calls. A total of some 13,000 distinct CDR3 sequences appear in this sample, over 3% of them only once. Of the sample, approximately 8% is held by the ten largest clones.

This clonotype has ten or more counts. This clone's antigen is unknown. No base-level quality is on record; no much larger clone is a single base apart. V is cut by 6 bases and J by 8 bases, and the space between the germline ends is 11 bases. CDR1 SGHTA and CDR2 FQGNSA were looked up in the germline V gene. The CDR3 numbers 13 residues from cysteine through phenylalanine. Left in the record is the CDR3 DNA by itself, 39 bases read in frame from the first base. The starting material was lung tumor tissue, obtained at surgery. Rearrangement joined TRBV7-2 to TRBJ1-6, with an unclear D gene assignment. The sequence came from a male donor with early-stage non-small cell lung cancer. The CDR3 is CASSLHQDSPLHF. DNA sequence: TGTGCCAGCAGTCTCCACCAGGATTCACCCCTCCACTTT.